A single TCR beta chain is shown here with its context. V shed 4 bases, J shed 0 bases, and the junction held 8 bases outside the gene matches. From germline, CDR1 is LGHDT and CDR2 YNNKEL (reference sequence). The CDR3 has 18 residues. This specimen belongs to a study of blood T cell repertoires in COVID-19. Study summary: PBMCs, B-cell-depleted T cells, or T cells were the source of the cDNA or gDNA that made up the material.

Per the study methods: Reference gene primer amplification in the assay estimated nucleated cell counts. Libraries were prepared by immunoSEQ multiplex PCR; TCRdb keeps only in-frame clonotypes and omits some of them. That table supplies the V and J calls and clone size; D and trimming were determined from the DNA. Counted here are about 98,000 clones, 86% occurring once; the ten biggest clones make up over 9%. Sequencing was performed on peripheral blood. This sequence originates from a man in his fifties with acute or convalescent COVID-19. The chain couples TRBV3-1 (or the pseudogene TRBV3-2) to TRBJ1-4, with 10 bases that match TRBD1. This CDR3 reads CASSLDPGTGATNEKLFF. CDR3 DNA sequence: TGTGCCAGCAGCCTCGATCCAGGGACAGGGGCAACTAATGAAAAACTGTTTTTT.